The sequence of this T cell receptor beta chain was determined in a study of OX40 agonist ivuxolimab in advanced cancers. Study-level background: Eligibility admitted prior anti-PD-1, anti-PD-L1 or anti-CTLA-4 therapy; 35% to 40% had some.

Clones were read by immunoSEQ multiplex PCR, and TCRdb kept only the in-frame ones, dropping some. This sample has some 44,000 clones, with about 90% found just once. Germline CDR1 and CDR2: MGHRA and YSYEKL. Trimming at V came to 4 bases and at J to 6 bases, leaving 10 bases not matched to a gene. The CDR3 has 16 amino acids. The sequenced sample was CD4+ or CD8+ T cells sorted from blood, obtained in a trial of the OX40 agonist ivuxolimab. The chain couples TRBV4-1 to TRBJ2-7; TRBD1 aligns across 12 bases. The TCR comes from an adult with an advanced solid tumor such as melanoma, head and neck, liver or kidney cancer. The CDR3 DNA follows: TGCGCCAGCAGCCCTATGGGGGGGACAGGGGGCTCCGAGCAGTACTTC. Its translation is CASSPMGGTGGSEQYF.